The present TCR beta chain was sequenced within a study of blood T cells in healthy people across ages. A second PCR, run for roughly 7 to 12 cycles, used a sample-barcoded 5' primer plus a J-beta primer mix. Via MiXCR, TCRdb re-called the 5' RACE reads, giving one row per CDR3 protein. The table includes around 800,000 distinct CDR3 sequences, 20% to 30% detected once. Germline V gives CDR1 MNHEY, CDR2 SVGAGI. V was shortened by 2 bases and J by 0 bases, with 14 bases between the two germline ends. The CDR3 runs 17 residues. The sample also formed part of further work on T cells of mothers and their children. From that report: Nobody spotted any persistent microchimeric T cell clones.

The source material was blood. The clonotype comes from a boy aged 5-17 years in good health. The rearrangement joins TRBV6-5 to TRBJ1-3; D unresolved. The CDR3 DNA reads TGTGCCAGCAGTTACCGGTGGGAGCGAAGCTCTGGAAACACCATATATTTT. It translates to CASSYRWERSSGNTIYF.